This T cell receptor beta chain was recorded in a study of naive and memory T cell subsets. Study-wide points: This RNA-based method may be sensitive to activation-related transcript changes.

In this sample, this clonotype turned up many times. Its antigen is currently unknown. TCR cDNA received a 3' ligated oligonucleotide that carried a UMI. RNA was extracted from approximately 2.4 ml of whole blood of healthy adults. Unsorted total RNA, about 1 to 1000 ng, was DNase treated before reverse transcription. Amplification of ligated cDNA took four PCR rounds with SP2 and nested alpha and beta constant primers. Blood and skin TCR RNA was reverse transcribed with alpha and beta constant primers. TCRdb reprocessed the 5' RACE reads with MiXCR, giving one entry per CDR3 protein. The sample lists 57,000 or so distinct CDR3 sequences; roughly 7% were seen once. V shed 5 bases, J shed 0 bases, and the junction held 12 bases outside the gene matches. This CDR3 is 17 amino acids long. Per the germline V gene, CDR1 is SQVTM and CDR2 is ANQGSEA.

This sequence joins TRBV29-1 and TRBJ2-3, with 9 bases that match TRBD2. The sequence came from a male donor in good health. For the CDR3, the DNA is TGCAGCGTTTCGCTGGCGGGAGGGATAATCAGCACAGATACGCAGTATTTT. Its protein product is CSVSLAGGIISTDTQYF.